This paragraph reports one T cell receptor beta chain. Its matching antigen is unknown. These data originate in a study of T cell repertoires in cytomegalovirus infection. About the study: Selected CMV epitopes included recently identified HLA-C-restricted ones as well as well-studied HLA-B-restricted ones. It can be stated that public TCR beta signatures indicated CMV infection as well as a matching HLA type.

V was shortened by 1 base and J by 3 bases, with 16 bases between the two germline ends. Germline CDR1 is LGHNA and CDR2 is YNFKEQ. CDR3 length equals 16 residues. The study's findings and limits: Frequencies of public TCR beta families were cumulated, and this identified carriers of CMV plus the relevant HLA. The ex vivo response was dominated by HLA-C-restricted CMV-specific TCR beta clonotypes.

TCRdb reprocessed the reads with MiXCR, giving one entry per CDR3 protein. The repertoire holds about 740,000 distinct CDR3 sequences, roughly 30% seen once, with around a sixth in the top ten. This sequence joins TRBV4-2 and TRBJ2-7; a weak D match, TRBD2 (5 bases). Sequenced material: cultured PBMCs, taken from culture after CMV antigen stimulation. This TCR came from a human donor in good health (CMV status not recorded). Some clones in this sample may be carry-over from other donors' samples. The CDR3 sequence is CASSQVTSLANYEQYF. Here the CDR3 DNA reads TGTGCCAGCAGCCAAGTGACGAGTCTAGCAAACTACGAGCAGTACTTC.